The clone carrying this T cell receptor (beta chain) was counted ten times or more. The antigen remains unidentified. The germline V and J ends were trimmed by 0 bases and 3 bases, with 12 bases remaining between them. CDR3 length equals 15 residues. Germline lookup yields CDR1 DFQATT and CDR2 SNEGSKA (reference sequence). TCRdb recomputed calls from the 5' RACE reads with MiXCR, one row per CDR3 protein. Here the sample spans around 670,000 distinct CDR3 sequences, around 6.1% being singletons. This sample is drawn from a study of identical twins. Findings of the study overall: For out-of-frame beta sequences, excess twin sharing was weaker. Insertions were reduced in abundant cord blood beta clonotypes but not in memory repertoires.

The rearrangement joins TRBV20-1 to TRBJ2-1; TRBD2 might be the D (6 bases). Sequenced input: naive T cells sorted from blood. The receptor's source is a man between 18 and 29 years old in good health. CDR3 amino acids: CSARDRGMYYNEQFF. In DNA form, the CDR3 reads TGCAGTGCTAGAGATCGCGGGATGTACTACAATGAGCAGTTCTTC.